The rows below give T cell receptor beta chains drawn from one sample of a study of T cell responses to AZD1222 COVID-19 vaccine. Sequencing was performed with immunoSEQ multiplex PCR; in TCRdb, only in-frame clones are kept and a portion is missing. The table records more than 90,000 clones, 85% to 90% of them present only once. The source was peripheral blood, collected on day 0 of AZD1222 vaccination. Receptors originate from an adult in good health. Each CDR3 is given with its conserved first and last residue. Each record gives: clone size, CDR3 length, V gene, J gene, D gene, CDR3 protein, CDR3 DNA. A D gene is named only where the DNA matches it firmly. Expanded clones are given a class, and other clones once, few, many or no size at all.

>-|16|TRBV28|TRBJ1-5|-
CASRIERQNSNQPQHF
TGTGCCAGCAGAATTGAGAGACAGAATAGCAATCAGCCCCAGCATTTT
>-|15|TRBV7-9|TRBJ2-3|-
CASSLVSGSTDTQYF
TGTGCCAGCAGCTTAGTAAGCGGGAGCACAGATACGCAGTATTTT
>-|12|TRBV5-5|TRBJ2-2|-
CASSLVGGELFF
TGTGCCAGCAGCTTGGTCGGCGGGGAGCTGTTTTTT
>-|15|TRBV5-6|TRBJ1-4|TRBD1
CASSRRGTVLEKLFF
TGTGCCAGCAGCCGCCGCGGGACAGTTTTGGAAAAACTGTTTTTT
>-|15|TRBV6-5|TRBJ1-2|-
CASSPRRTSDYGYTF
TGTGCCAGCAGTCCCCGCCGGACCTCGGACTATGGCTACACCTTC
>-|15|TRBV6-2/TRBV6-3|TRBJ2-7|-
CASSYLRGLSYEQYF
TGTGCCAGCAGTTATTTAAGGGGACTCAGCTACGAGCAGTACTTC
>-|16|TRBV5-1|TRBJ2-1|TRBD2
CASSLGSGRVGDEQFF
TGCGCCAGCAGCTTGGGTAGCGGGAGGGTAGGCGATGAGCAGTTCTTC
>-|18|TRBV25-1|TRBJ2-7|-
CASSAYPGASWEDYEQYF
TGTGCCAGCAGTGCGTACCCGGGGGCTTCTTGGGAGGACTACGAGCAGTACTTC
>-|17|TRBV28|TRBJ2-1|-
CASSLRFSAEAYNEQFF
TGTGCCAGCAGTTTACGGTTCTCCGCTGAGGCCTACAATGAGCAGTTCTTC
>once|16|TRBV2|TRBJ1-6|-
CASSGTGWGTNSPLHF
TGTGCCAGCAGTGGCACAGGTTGGGGAACCAATTCACCCCTCCACTTT
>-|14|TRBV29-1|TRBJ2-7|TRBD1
CSVAQTGGSYEQYF
TGCAGCGTCGCCCAGACAGGGGGATCCTACGAGCAGTACTTC
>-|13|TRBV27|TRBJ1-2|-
CASRMTGRDGYTF
TGTGCCAGCAGGATGACAGGCCGGGATGGCTACACCTTC
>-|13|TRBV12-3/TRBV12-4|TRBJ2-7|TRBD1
CASRQGAGSEQYF
TGTGCCTCGAGACAGGGGGCAGGATCCGAGCAGTACTTC
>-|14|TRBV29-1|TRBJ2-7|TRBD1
CSVEPGTGDYEQYF
TGCAGCGTTGAACCTGGGACAGGGGACTACGAGCAGTACTTC
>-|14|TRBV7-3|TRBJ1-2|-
CASSQPGGVYGYTF
TGTGCCAGCAGCCAACCGGGAGGGGTTTATGGCTACACCTTC
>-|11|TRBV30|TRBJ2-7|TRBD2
CAWGTIYEQYF
TGTGCCTGGGGGACTATCTACGAGCAGTACTTC
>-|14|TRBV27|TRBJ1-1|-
CASSSHQTNTEAFF
TGTGCCAGCAGTTCTCATCAGACGAACACTGAAGCTTTCTTT
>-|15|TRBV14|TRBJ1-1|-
CASSHRKGSNTEAFF
TGTGCCAGCAGCCATCGGAAGGGGTCAAACACTGAAGCTTTCTTT
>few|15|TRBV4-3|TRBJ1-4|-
CASSQDGITNEKLFF
TGCGCCAGCAGCCAAGATGGGATAACTAATGAAAAACTGTTTTTT
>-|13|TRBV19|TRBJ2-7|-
CASSSTPWAEQYF
TGTGCCAGTAGTTCGACTCCGTGGGCCGAGCAGTACTTC
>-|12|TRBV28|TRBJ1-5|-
CASSSGTWPQHF
TGTGCCAGCAGTTCCGGGACTTGGCCCCAGCATTTT
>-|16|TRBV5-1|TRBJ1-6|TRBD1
CASSLDGTGKNSPLHF
TGCGCCAGCAGCTTGGACGGGACAGGGAAAAATTCACCCCTCCACTTT
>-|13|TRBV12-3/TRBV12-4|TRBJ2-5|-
CASRFQGTETQYF
TGTGCCAGCAGGTTTCAGGGAACGGAGACCCAGTACTTC
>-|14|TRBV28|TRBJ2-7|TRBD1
CASTSNRGNYEQYF
TGTGCCAGCACTTCGAACAGGGGAAACTACGAGCAGTACTTC
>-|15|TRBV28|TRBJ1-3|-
CASSLAGGFGNTIYF
TGTGCCAGCAGTTTGGCTGGTGGTTTTGGAAACACCATATATTTT
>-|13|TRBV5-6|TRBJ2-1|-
CASNEPAGSEQFF
TGTGCCAGCAACGAACCGGCCGGGAGTGAGCAGTTCTTC
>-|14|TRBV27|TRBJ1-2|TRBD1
CASSPRTGIYGYTF
TGTGCCAGCAGTCCCAGGACAGGGATCTATGGCTACACCTTC
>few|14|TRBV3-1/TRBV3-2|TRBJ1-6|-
CASSQVFRVSPLHF
TGTGCCAGCAGCCAAGTTTTCAGGGTTTCACCCCTCCACTTT
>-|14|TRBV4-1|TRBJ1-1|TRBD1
CASRRTGEVTEAFF
TGCGCCAGCAGGAGGACAGGGGAAGTCACTGAAGCTTTCTTT
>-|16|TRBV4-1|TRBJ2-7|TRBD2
CASSRTSGRRVSEQYF
TGCGCCAGCAGCCGGACTAGCGGGAGACGCGTGAGCGAGCAGTACTTC
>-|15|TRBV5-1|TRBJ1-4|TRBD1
CASSFQGAMGEKLFF
TGCGCCAGCAGCTTCCAGGGGGCAATGGGAGAAAAACTGTTTTTT
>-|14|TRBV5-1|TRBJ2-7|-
CASSYTGNPSEQYF
TGCGCCAGCAGCTATACAGGGAACCCCTCCGAGCAGTACTTC
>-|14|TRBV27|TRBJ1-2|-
CASTPSPVIYGYTF
TGTGCCAGCACTCCCAGCCCGGTTATCTATGGCTACACCTTC
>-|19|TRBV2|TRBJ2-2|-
CASSEPLNLQGISTGELFF
TGTGCCAGCAGTGAACCCCTCAATCTTCAAGGTATCAGCACCGGGGAGCTGTTTTTT
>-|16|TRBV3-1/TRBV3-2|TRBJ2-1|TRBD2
CASSLGITGGPGEQFF
TGTGCCAGCAGCCTGGGTATAACGGGAGGGCCGGGTGAGCAGTTCTTC
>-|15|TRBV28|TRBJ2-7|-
CASSLTAGQVDEQYF
TGTGCCAGCAGTTTAACGGCCGGGCAGGTCGACGAGCAGTACTTC
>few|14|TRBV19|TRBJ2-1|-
CASSIQSSYNEQFF
TGTGCCAGTAGTATACAAAGCTCCTACAATGAGCAGTTCTTC
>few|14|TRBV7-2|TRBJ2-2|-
CASSLNTGAGELFF
TGTGCCAGCAGCCTAAATACAGGTGCCGGGGAGCTGTTTTTT
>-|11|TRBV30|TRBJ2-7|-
CAWSVTGEQYF
TGTGCCTGGAGTGTAACGGGAGAGCAGTACTTC
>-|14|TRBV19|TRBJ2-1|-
CASSGLGGYNEQFF
TGTGCCAGTAGTGGTTTAGGGGGCTACAATGAGCAGTTCTTC
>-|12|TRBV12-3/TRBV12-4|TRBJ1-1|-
CASSLEGTEAFF
TGTGCCAGCAGTTTAGAGGGGACTGAAGCTTTCTTT
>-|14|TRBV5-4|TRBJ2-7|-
CASSLEGVSYEQYF
TGTGCCAGCAGCTTGGAGGGTGTCTCCTACGAGCAGTACTTC
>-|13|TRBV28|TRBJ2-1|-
CASSWQGGGEQFF
TGTGCCAGCAGTTGGCAGGGAGGGGGTGAGCAGTTCTTC
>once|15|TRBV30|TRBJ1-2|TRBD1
CAWRGEWDSEYGYTF
TGTGCCTGGAGGGGCGAATGGGACAGCGAGTATGGCTACACCTTC
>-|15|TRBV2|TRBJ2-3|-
CASGGAGLHTDTQYF
TGTGCCAGCGGAGGGGCGGGACTCCACACAGATACGCAGTATTTT
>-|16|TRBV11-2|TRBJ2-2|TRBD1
CASSQRWTGSTGELFF
TGTGCCAGCAGCCAGCGTTGGACAGGGAGCACCGGGGAGCTGTTTTTT
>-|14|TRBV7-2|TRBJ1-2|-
CASSLGVDLNGYTF
TGTGCCAGCAGCTTAGGTGTGGACCTGAATGGCTACACCTTC
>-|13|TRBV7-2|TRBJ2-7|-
CASSFRGGHEQYF
TGTGCCAGCAGCTTTCGTGGGGGCCACGAGCAGTACTTC
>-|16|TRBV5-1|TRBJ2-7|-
CASSLVAGQPSYEQYF
TGCGCCAGCAGCTTAGTCGCGGGACAGCCCTCCTACGAGCAGTACTTC
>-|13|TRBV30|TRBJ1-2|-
CAWSARVEGGYTF
TGTGCCTGGAGTGCCAGAGTCGAGGGCGGCTACACCTTC
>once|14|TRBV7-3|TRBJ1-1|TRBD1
CASSATGVNTEAFF
TGTGCCAGCAGCGCGACAGGGGTGAACACTGAAGCTTTCTTT
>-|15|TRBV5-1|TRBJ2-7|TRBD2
CASSLGTSGTYEQYF
TGCGCCAGCAGCCTCGGGACTAGCGGGACTTACGAGCAGTACTTC
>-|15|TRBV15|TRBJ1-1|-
CATSRIGLEDTEAFF
TGTGCCACCAGCAGAATAGGGTTAGAGGACACTGAAGCTTTCTTT
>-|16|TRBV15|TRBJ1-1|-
CATSRGVGRANTEAFF
TGTGCCACCAGCAGAGGTGTGGGCAGGGCTAACACTGAAGCTTTCTTT
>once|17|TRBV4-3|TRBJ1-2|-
CASSQDYFGRESYGYTF
TGCGCCAGCAGCCAAGACTACTTCGGCCGGGAGAGCTATGGCTACACCTTC
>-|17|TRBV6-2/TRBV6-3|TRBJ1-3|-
CASSYSWRIFSGNTIYF
TGTGCCAGCAGTTACTCGTGGAGAATATTCTCTGGAAACACCATATATTTT
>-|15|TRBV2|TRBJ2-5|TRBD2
CASSEPTGGAETQYF
TGTGCCAGCAGTGAACCTACGGGGGGTGCTGAGACCCAGTACTTC